These 13 T cell receptor beta chains came from one sample sequenced in a study of blood T cell repertoires in COVID-19. Assay used: immunoSEQ multiplex PCR; TCRdb lists only in-frame clones, some missing. The table shows about 180,000 clones, with approximately 80% occurring only once. Sequencing used PBMCs or T cells enriched from blood (not recorded which). The receptors here all came from a woman aged 50 to 60 who had recovered from COVID-19.

The chain combines TRBV3-1 (or the pseudogene TRBV3-2) with TRBJ2-7; TRBD2 agrees at 8 bases. CDR3 length: 16 residues. The V gene's germline CDR1 is LGHDT and CDR2 YNNKEL (reference sequence). After removal of 4 bases from V and 5 bases from J, the junction contained 13 bases not matched to a gene. Written as DNA, the CDR3 is TGTGCCAGCAGCCTCCCCCCTGCGGGAGGCGTGCACGAGCAGTACTTC. This translates into CASSLPPAGGVHEQYF.

This sequence joins TRBV5-1 and TRBJ2-7; perhaps TRBD1 as D (6 bases). Germline V gene data show CDR1 as SGHRS and CDR2 as YFSETQ. The length of the CDR3 is 13 residues. Trimming removed 5 bases at V and 6 bases at J, with 15 bases between. CDR3 DNA sequence: TGCGCCAGCAGACCAGGGGTGGGGCGCGAGCAGTACTTC. Amino acids: CASRPGVGREQYF.

Comments on this clone: The identical CDR3 is also encoded by other nucleotide sequences in the sample. The chain is built from TRBV11-2 and TRBJ2-7; 7 nucleotides line up with TRBD1. V dropped 1 base and J dropped 1; count of bases not matched to a gene: 1. The CDR3 totals 14 residues. Germline loops: CDR1 SGHAT, CDR2 FQNNGV. CDR3 in DNA: TGTGCCAGCAGCTTAGGGACAGGTTCCTACGAGCAGTACTTC. Its translation: CASSLGTGSYEQYF.

The chain couples TRBV2 to TRBJ2-1, with D possibly TRBD2 on 5 matching bases. This CDR3 region has 16 residues. Trimming removed 4 bases at V and 0 bases at J, with 13 bases between. Germline assignment: CDR1 SNHLY and CDR2 FYNNEI. The CDR3 sequence is CASSGARGNSYNEQFF. The CDR3 DNA follows: TGTGCCAGCAGTGGTGCTCGGGGTAACTCCTACAATGAGCAGTTCTTC.

This clone has just a few counts. V and J are TRBV10-1 and TRBJ2-1, with D possibly TRBD2 on 6 matching bases. Germline V gives CDR1 WNHNN, CDR2 SYGVQD (reference sequence). V dropped 0 bases and J dropped 7 bases, with 13 bases sitting between them. This CDR3 region has 15 residues. The CDR3 region is CASSESGGARNEQFF. In DNA, the CDR3 is TGCGCCAGCAGTGAGTCTGGCGGGGCGCGAAATGAGCAGTTCTTC.

The chain links TRBV5-1 to TRBJ1-1; D unclear. V lost 2 bases to trimming and J lost 2 bases, with 7 bases between them. The length of the CDR3 is 13 residues. Germline values: CDR1 SGHRS, CDR2 YFSETQ. The CDR3, as DNA: TGCGCCAGCAGCTTATCAGTAAACACTGAAGCTTTCTTT. Translating gives CASSLSVNTEAFF.

This clone was seen many times. V and J are TRBV4-3 and TRBJ2-3, with a possible D match to TRBD2 (6 bases). Germline loops: CDR1 LGHNA, CDR2 YSLEER. CDR3 length equals 16 residues. V was pared by 0 bases and J by 3 bases, with 13 bases between. CDR3 coding DNA: TGCGCCAGCAGCCAAGACCGGGGAGGTGCGACAGATACGCAGTATTTT. Its protein product is CASSQDRGGATDTQYF.

V gene TRBV5-1 combines with J gene TRBJ2-3; the D gene is possibly TRBD2 (5 bases). Germline assignment: CDR1 SGHRS and CDR2 YFSETQ. Trimming cost V 4 bases and J 2 bases, with 17 bases left between them. CDR3 length: 16 amino acids. Written as DNA, the CDR3 is TGCGCCAGCAGCCCCATGTTTCCCGGGAACACAGATACGCAGTATTTT. Amino acid sequence: CASSPMFPGNTDTQYF.

This chain links TRBV5-1 with TRBJ2-3, with 9 bases lining up with TRBD2. The length of the CDR3 is 17 residues. V trimming: 4 bases; J trimming: 8 bases; junction bases outside the gene matches: 17. The germline gives CDR1 SGHRS, CDR2 YFSETQ. The CDR3 bases are TGCGCCAGCAGCCCCGGGGGCCTTAGCGGGAGTTTCGGTACGCAGTATTTT. Residues: CASSPGGLSGSFGTQYF.

The chain couples TRBV5-1 to TRBJ2-2; TRBD1 matches at 8 bases. The CDR3 loop spans 15 amino acids. Trimming at V came to 4 bases and at J to 6 bases, leaving 8 bases not matched to a gene. Germline values: CDR1 SGHRS, CDR2 YFSETQ. The CDR3 is CASSIGTGGPGELFF. DNA of the CDR3: TGCGCCAGCAGCATCGGAACAGGGGGTCCCGGGGAGCTGTTTTTT.

V and J are TRBV5-1 and TRBJ2-7; 8 nucleotides agree with TRBD2. V shed 1 base, J shed 0 bases, and the junction held 0 bases outside the gene matches. The CDR3 sequence is 14 residues long. CDR1 is SGHRS and CDR2 is YFSETQ in the germline V gene. The DNA for the CDR3 is TGCGCCAGCAGCTTGACTAGCGGCTCCTACGAGCAGTACTTC. Translated, it gives CASSLTSGSYEQYF.

The V call is TRBV7-3, the J call TRBJ2-7, with no clear D. The CDR3 is 13 amino acids. Between the trimmed V and J ends, which lost 1 base and 3 bases, there was a span of 7 bases. Germline V gene data show CDR1 as SGHTA and CDR2 as FQGTGA. The CDR3, as DNA: TGTGCCAGCAGCTTAAGTCCCGGCTACGAGCAGTACTTC. This translates into CASSLSPGYEQYF.

The chain combines TRBV6-5 with TRBJ2-5; D call uncertain. This CDR3 has 15 residues. Germline values: CDR1 MNHEY, CDR2 SVGAGI. Between the trimmed V and J ends, which lost 4 bases and 1 base, there was a span of 13 bases. CDR3 DNA sequence: TGTGCCAGCAGTTCCCTCCTAGGATCCCAAGAGACCCAGTACTTC. Translated, it gives CASSSLLGSQETQYF.